These T cell receptor beta chains were read from a single sample in a study of T cell repertoires in cytomegalovirus infection. TCRdb called the reads again in MiXCR, with one record for every CDR3 protein. The sample consists of around 300,000 distinct CDR3 sequences, 20% to 30% of them appearing once. What was sequenced was PBMCs. The origin of the receptors is a human donor in good health (CMV status not recorded). Some clones in this sample may be carry-over from other donors' samples. Each CDR3 is given with its conserved first and last residue. A row's size may be missing; if present it is once, few, many or a size class.

v_gene: TRBV7-9
abundance: NA
j_gene: TRBJ2-3
CDR3aa: CASSLGVITDTQYF

v_gene: TRBV7-2
abundance: NA
j_gene: TRBJ2-6
CDR3aa: CASRPSRTAGANVLTF

v_gene: TRBV20-1
abundance: NA
j_gene: TRBJ2-5
CDR3aa: CSATSPRREGRETQYF

v_gene: TRBV29-1
abundance: NA
j_gene: TRBJ2-3
CDR3aa: CSVLLTGGGTQYF

v_gene: TRBV6-4
abundance: NA
j_gene: TRBJ2-7
CDR3aa: CASSPDRYSYEQYF

v_gene: TRBV7-2
abundance: few
j_gene: TRBJ1-1
CDR3aa: CASSSIPGTEAFF

v_gene: TRBV15
abundance: few
j_gene: TRBJ2-5
CDR3aa: CATSRQGSRETQYF

v_gene: TRBV30
abundance: NA
j_gene: TRBJ1-5
CDR3aa: CAWSAGTGGRQPQHF

v_gene: TRBV28
abundance: few
j_gene: TRBJ2-7
CDR3aa: CASSLSSLDYEQYF

v_gene: TRBV28
abundance: few
j_gene: TRBJ1-2
CDR3aa: CASSSADAGPNYGYTF

v_gene: TRBV11-1
abundance: many
j_gene: TRBJ2-7
CDR3aa: CASSSTGNYEQYF

v_gene: TRBV28
abundance: few
j_gene: TRBJ2-1
CDR3aa: CASSLTSPSSYNEQFF

v_gene: TRBV7-2
abundance: many
j_gene: TRBJ1-1
CDR3aa: CASSLMLGSNTEAFF

v_gene: TRBV11-2
abundance: NA
j_gene: TRBJ2-5
CDR3aa: CASSLGGGVLETQYF

v_gene: TRBV6-1
abundance: few
j_gene: TRBJ2-4
CDR3aa: CASSRKPGQTKNIQYF

v_gene: TRBV7-2
abundance: many
j_gene: TRBJ2-3
CDR3aa: CASSYSGRPDTQYF

v_gene: TRBV5-1
abundance: NA
j_gene: TRBJ2-3
CDR3aa: CASSLMRRNTDTQYF

v_gene: TRBV5-4
abundance: many
j_gene: TRBJ2-3
CDR3aa: CASSLDGASTDTQYF

v_gene: TRBV28
abundance: NA
j_gene: TRBJ2-7
CDR3aa: CASSLSEPQGAYEQYF

v_gene: TRBV19
abundance: NA
j_gene: TRBJ2-5
CDR3aa: CASSPGTPRETQYF

v_gene: TRBV5-5
abundance: NA
j_gene: TRBJ2-7
CDR3aa: CASNYAGTAYEQYF

v_gene: TRBV7-2
abundance: many
j_gene: TRBJ1-5
CDR3aa: CASSLTGRSRNQPQHF

v_gene: TRBV4-2
abundance: NA
j_gene: TRBJ2-1
CDR3aa: CASRKSENEQFF

v_gene: TRBV10-3
abundance: NA
j_gene: TRBJ1-4
CDR3aa: CAISPIEQATNEKLFF

v_gene: TRBV20-1
abundance: NA
j_gene: TRBJ1-6
CDR3aa: CSARPNSGPGSPLHF

v_gene: TRBV28
abundance: many
j_gene: TRBJ2-7
CDR3aa: CATYSWSGREGSYEQYF

v_gene: TRBV2
abundance: NA
j_gene: TRBJ2-5
CDR3aa: CATSGAGPRF